These 15 T cell receptor beta chains share one sample of origin, sequenced in a study of cytomegalovirus exposure and HLA in healthy donors. Vbeta (60) and Jbeta (13) primers were used in the PCR. TCRdb's copy holds only in-frame clones and misses some; the assay was immunoSEQ multiplex PCR. The table has around 100,000 clones, about four fifths seen once; the top ten hold more than 5%. Sequencing was performed on PBMCs. Receptors originate from a man aged 40-55 years in good health and CMV-seropositive.

By sample fraction, this clone is medium-sized. The DNA of the CDR3 is TGTGCCAGCGAGGATGCGGGAAACACCATATATTTT. It specifies CASEDAGNTIYF. The genes are TRBV6-5 and TRBJ1-3; D remains unclear. The CDR3 extends over 12 amino acids. Trimming removed 8 bases at V and 4 bases at J, with 9 bases between. Germline assignment: CDR1 MNHEY and CDR2 SVGAGI.

V gene TRBV4-1 combines with J gene TRBJ1-1; a possible D gene is TRBD1 (5 bases). This CDR3 spans 17 amino acids. Trimming cost V 0 bases and J 5 bases, with 19 bases left between them. From germline, CDR1 is MGHRA and CDR2 YSYEKL. The CDR3, as DNA: TGCGCCAGCAGCCAAGATGGGGGGGGAACAGGCGGGACTGAAGCTTTCTTT. Amino acid sequence: CASSQDGGGTGGTEAFF.

The chain has TRBV6-1 and TRBJ2-7, with 11 bases matching TRBD1. Trimming cost V 4 bases and J 4 bases; bases outside gene matches: 6. CDR3 length: 15 amino acids. Germline CDR1 reads MNHNS; CDR2 reads SASEGT. CDR3 sequence: CASSVRDRGSYEQYF. The DNA of the CDR3 is TGTGCCAGCAGTGTCCGGGACAGGGGGTCATACGAGCAGTACTTC.

This clone has a handful of counts. This chain links TRBV7-2 with TRBJ2-7; 12 bases match TRBD2. The CDR3 runs 14 residues. V lost 5 bases, J lost 4 bases, and 3 bases stayed unmatched. Per germline, CDR1 SGHTA and CDR2 FQGNSA. The CDR3 nucleotides are TGTGCCAGCAGCCCTAGCGGGGGGGCTTACGAGCAGTACTTC. Amino acids: CASSPSGGAYEQYF.

V gene TRBV19 combines with J gene TRBJ1-4; TRBD1 is a possible D gene (5 bases). From germline, CDR1 is LNHDA and CDR2 SQIVND (reference sequence). The CDR3 has 15 amino acids. Trimming took off 7 bases at V and 4 bases at J, with 16 bases between the two ends. The CDR3 sequence is CASTLLRGGNEKLFF. CDR3 coding DNA: TGTGCCAGTACCCTACTACGGGGGGGTAATGAAAAACTGTTTTTT.

In its sample, this clone was seen a few times. The chain links TRBV14 to TRBJ1-2, with D possibly TRBD1 on 5 matching bases. Germline V gene lookup returns CDR1 SGHDN and CDR2 FVKESK. The V end was cut by 1 base, the J end by 6 bases, with 9 bases between. This CDR3 is 13 amino acids long. CDR3 amino acids: CASSQAGIHGYTF. The CDR3 DNA is TGTGCCAGCAGCCAAGCAGGGATCCATGGCTACACCTTC. Looking up the rest from reference TRBV14 and TRBJ1-2 gives the full variable domain: EAGVTQFPSHSVIEKGQTVTLRCDPISGHDNLYWYRRVMGKEIKFLLHFVKESKQDESGMPNNRFLAERTGGTYSTLKVQPAELEDSGVYFCASSQAGIHGYTFGSGTRLTVV.

The rearrangement links TRBV9 to TRBJ2-3; weak D call: TRBD1 (6 bases). CDR3 length: 15 amino acids. Between the trimmed V and J ends, which lost 5 bases and 2 bases, there was a span of 15 bases. The V gene's germline CDR1 is SGDLS and CDR2 YYNGEE. The CDR3 nucleotides are TGTGCCAGCAGTCCCAGGGGTTCGGACACAGATACGCAGTATTTT. It translates to CASSPRGSDTDTQYF.

The chain recombines TRBV4-1 with TRBJ1-1, with 8 bases lining up with TRBD1. The CDR3 has 16 residues. V shed 2 bases and J 4 bases; nucleotides not matched to a gene: 9. From germline, CDR1 is MGHRA and CDR2 YSYEKL. CDR3 loop: CASSQQGQGAATEAFF. The CDR3 bases are TGCGCCAGCAGCCAACAAGGACAGGGAGCGGCCACTGAAGCTTTCTTT.

J is TRBJ1-3 and V is TRBV6-1, with D possibly matching TRBD1 (6 bases). The CDR3 is made up of 16 amino acids. Germline CDR1 reads MNHNS; CDR2 reads SASEGT. Trimming stripped 0 bases from V and 2 bases from J, with 11 bases between. CDR3 DNA: TGTGCCAGCAGTGAAGCGGGATCAGGGGCTGGAAACACCATATATTTT. Its translation: CASSEAGSGAGNTIYF.

The V gene is TRBV30, the J gene TRBJ2-2; D not certain. The CDR3 has 14 residues. V lost 0 bases and J lost 2, with 7 bases in between. CDR1 GTSNPN and CDR2 SVGIG come from the germline V gene (reference sequence). CDR3 DNA sequence: TGTGCCTGGAGTGTGATCCTAAACACCGGGGAGCTGTTTTTT. Translating it yields CAWSVILNTGELFF.

This clone was detected once. The rearrangement links TRBV5-4 to TRBJ1-1; TRBD1 aligns across 7 bases. The J segment lost 0 bases and the V segment lost 3 bases, leaving 5 bases of the junction unmatched. CDR1 is SGHNT and CDR2 is YYREEE in the germline V gene (reference sequence). The CDR3 totals 15 residues. CDR3 nucleotides: TGTGCCAGCAGCTCGGAGGGGGCACTGAACACTGAAGCTTTCTTT. Translated, it gives CASSSEGALNTEAFF.

V gene TRBV18 combines with J gene TRBJ1-4, with 8 bases matching TRBD1. This CDR3 contains 15 residues. Germline trimming cut 3 bases from V and 15 bases from J; bases unmatched to any gene: 15. The germline V gene has CDR1 KGHSH and CDR2 LQKENI. CDR3 DNA sequence: TGTGCCAGCTCACCCCCGACAGGGGTTGAGTGGAGGGTGTTTTTT. Its translation is CASSPPTGVEWRVFF.

There are a few counts of this clone. V and J are TRBV28 and TRBJ2-2; D perhaps matches TRBD1 (6 bases). V was shortened by 7 bases and J by 4 bases, with 19 bases between the two germline ends. CDR1 is MDHEN and CDR2 is SYDVKM in the germline V gene. CDR3 size: 16 residues. The CDR3 loop is CASKVGSDSFTGELFF. The CDR3 DNA sequence: TGTGCCAGCAAAGTGGGCTCGGACAGCTTCACCGGGGAGCTGTTTTTT.

There are a few counts of this clone. The rearrangement uses TRBV6-5 and TRBJ2-7; no firm D call. This CDR3 region has 14 residues. Germline V gene sequence: CDR1 MNHEY, CDR2 SVGAGI. The V end lost 0 bases, the J end lost 3 bases, and 9 bases lay between the germline ends. CDR3 nucleotides: TGTGCCAGCAGTTACTCGAGAACAGACTACGAGCAGTACTTC. This codes for CASSYSRTDYEQYF.

The chain links TRBV30 to TRBJ1-1; possibly TRBD1 for D (6 bases). The V and J ends lost 3 bases and 2 bases respectively, with 13 bases between them. CDR1 is GTSNPN and CDR2 is SVGIG in the germline V gene (reference sequence). The CDR3 runs 14 residues. The CDR3 bases are TGTGCCTGGAGCTGGGCAGGGGCCAACACTGAAGCTTTCTTT. It translates to CAWSWAGANTEAFF.